The 2 T cell receptor beta chains given below trace back to one sample, sequenced in a study of blood T cell repertoires in COVID-19. The method was immunoSEQ multiplex PCR; TCRdb's version includes in-frame clones alone and lacks a portion of them. The sample yields about 240,000 clones, 88% seen once. The sequenced sample was peripheral blood. Receptor source: a woman aged 25 to 39 with acute or convalescent COVID-19.

CDR3 DNA: TGTGCCAGCAGCTTAGGGGCTAGCGGGGCCGATCAAGAGACCCAGTACTTC. As protein: CASSLGASGADQETQYF. The V and J genes are TRBV7-9 and TRBJ2-5, with 9 nucleotides matching TRBD2. The CDR3 has 17 amino acids. CDR1 is SEHNR and CDR2 is FQNEAQ in the germline V gene (reference sequence). The V gene end was trimmed by 1 base and the J gene end by 2 bases; junction bases not matched to a gene: 8.

This chain uses TRBV21-1 with TRBJ1-2; the table's TRBD1 call for D was not verified on the DNA. TRBV21-1 is classified as a pseudogene. The CDR3 contains 15 residues. The CDR3 DNA reads TGTGCCAGCAGCATGGACAGGGGGCGTTCGTATGGCTACACCTTC. This sequence encodes CASSMDRGRSYGYTF.